What follows are 27 T cell receptor beta chains derived from one specimen sequenced in a study of blood T cells in healthy people across ages. Together with a sample-barcoded 5' primer, a J-beta primer mix was included in a second PCR lasting about 7 to 11 cycles. TCRdb ran MiXCR on the 5' RACE reads and lists one entry per CDR3 protein. The table includes 910,000 or so distinct CDR3 sequences, roughly 50% detected once. Sequenced sample: blood. All receptors derive from a woman aged 60-70 years in good health.

The sample holds a few counts of this clonotype. CDR3 protein: CAISDPGSPKGGYTF. CDR3 in DNA: TGTGCCATCAGTGACCCCGGCAGCCCTAAGGGGGGCTACACCTTC. The J gene is TRBJ1-2, the V gene TRBV10-3, with a tentative D call TRBD1 (5 bases). CDR3 length equals 15 residues. CDR1 and CDR2 (germline): ENHRY, SYGVKD. Deletions cut 3 bases from V and 8 bases from J, with 19 bases between.

This chain uses TRBV7-9 with TRBJ2-7; 11 nucleotides match TRBD2. V lost 1 base to trimming and J lost 6 bases; unmatched junction nucleotides: 5. From germline, CDR1 is SEHNR and CDR2 FQNEAQ (reference sequence). The CDR3 has 15 residues. The DNA of the CDR3 is TGTGCCAGCAGCTTAGTAGCGGGAGGGAGTGCCGAGCAGTACTTC. Translation gives CASSLVAGGSAEQYF. The full variable domain, with the rest looked up from reference TRBV7-9 and TRBJ2-7, is DTGVSQNPRHKITKRGQNVTFRCDPISEHNRLYWYRQTLGQGPEFLTYFQNEAQLEKSRLLSDRFSAERPKGSFSTLEIQRTEQGDSAMYLCASSLVAGGSAEQYFGPGTRLTVT.

The chain has TRBV20-1 and TRBJ2-5; D call uncertain. V was cut by 6 bases and J by 1 base, with 12 bases left in between. The CDR3 has 13 amino acids. Per the germline V gene, CDR1 is DFQATT and CDR2 is SNEGSKA (reference sequence). CDR3 sequence reads: CSAQRAAQETQYF. The CDR3 DNA is TGCAGTGCCCAGAGAGCAGCCCAAGAGACCCAGTACTTC.

This clonotype was seen at least ten times. This sequence joins TRBV28 and TRBJ2-1, with 12 bases fitting TRBD2. This CDR3 comprises 13 residues. The J segment lost 15 bases and the V segment lost 5 bases, leaving 8 bases of the junction unmatched. Germline lookup yields CDR1 MDHEN and CDR2 SYDVKM. DNA for the CDR3: TGTGCCAGCAGTCCCGGGACTAGCGGGTCTGCGTTCTTC. It yields the protein CASSPGTSGSAFF.

The chain links TRBV6-2 or TRBV6-3 to TRBJ2-3; tentatively, D is TRBD2 (5 bases). Trimming left V 5 bases short and J 2 bases short, with 11 bases between. Germline V gene sequence: CDR1 MNHEY, CDR2 SVGEGT. The CDR3 is 14 amino acids. The CDR3 DNA reads as TGTGCCAGCAGTAGGGTGGACTCCACAGATACGCAGTATTTT. Its protein product is CASSRVDSTDTQYF.

This rearrangement joins TRBV5-3 to TRBJ2-5; 16 positions match TRBD2. TRBV5-3 is designated an ORF whose function remains uncertain. Trimming cost V 4 bases and J 11 bases; bases outside gene matches: 17. CDR3 length: 18 residues. The CDR3 reads CARSTGTSGRAAYNEQYF. CDR3 nucleotide sequence: TGTGCCAGAAGCACAGGGACTAGCGGGAGGGCCGCCTACAATGAGCAGTACTTC.

This clonotype was seen only a few times. This chain uses TRBV20-1 with TRBJ1-2; 9 bases match TRBD1. The V gene's germline CDR1 is DFQATT and CDR2 SNEGSKA (reference sequence). V shed 1 base and J 6 bases; nucleotides not matched to a gene: 12. The CDR3 runs to 16 residues. The CDR3 nucleotides are TGCAGTGCTAGAGCCGGCTACAGGGGGCGTGTAGATGGCTACACCTTC. Translating it yields CSARAGYRGRVDGYTF.

There are a few counts of this clonotype. The gene calls are TRBV27 and TRBJ2-7; 8 bases map to TRBD2. Trimming took 7 bases from V and 4 from J; bases not matched to a gene: 12. The V gene's germline CDR1 is MNHEY and CDR2 SMNVEV (reference sequence). The CDR3 totals 15 residues. The DNA for the CDR3 is TGTGCCAGCACCCGATTAGATAGCGGGAAATACGAGCAGTACTTC. As protein: CASTRLDSGKYEQYF.

This clonotype occurred once. The conserved phenylalanine or tryptophan is not found at the CDR3 terminus, so this likely reflects a read error. The DNA is omitted, as the CDR3 cannot be located on it reliably, and the CDR3 follows TCRdb's listing. J is TRBJ2-6 and V is TRBV21-1; the DNA was not used to check the table's D call, TRBD1. TRBV21-1 is a pseudogene locus. The CDR3 is 17 amino acids long, termini counted. The CDR3 here is CASSKGQIRSGANVLTL.

The chain links TRBV7-2 to TRBJ2-1, with D unresolved. The length of the CDR3 is 15 residues. The V gene lost 7 bases and the J gene lost 8 bases, with 21 bases spanning the gap. From germline, CDR1 is SGHTA and CDR2 FQGNSA. CDR3 loop: CASISTAGIHDEQFF. For the CDR3, the DNA is TGTGCCAGCATTTCTACCGCAGGAATTCACGATGAGCAGTTCTTC.

The chain joins TRBV7-2 to TRBJ2-3; 7 nucleotides line up with TRBD2. The V gene end was trimmed by 4 bases and the J gene end by 5 bases; junction bases not matched to a gene: 12. Germline-derived CDR1 and CDR2 are SGHTA and FQGNSA. The CDR3 spans 16 residues. As DNA, the CDR3 is TGTGCCAGCAGCTCGCCTGGGCGGGAGAGTATAGATACGCAGTATTTT. It translates to CASSSPGRESIDTQYF.

This clonotype occurred a few times. The chain uses TRBV2 and TRBJ2-6; TRBD1 is a possible D gene (6 bases). CDR3 size: 14 residues. Trimming left V 5 bases short and J 4 bases short, with 9 bases between. Germline CDR1 and CDR2: SNHLY and FYNNEI. The DNA of the CDR3 is TGTGCCAGCAGTAACAGGGCCGGGGCCAACGTCCTGACTTTC. Its translation is CASSNRAGANVLTF. The full variable domain, rest sourced from reference TRBV2 and TRBJ2-6, is EPEVTQTPSHQVTQMGQEVILRCVPISNHLYFYWYRQILGQKVEFLVSFYNNEISEKSEIFDDQFSVERPDGSNFTLKIRSTKLEDSAMYFCASSNRAGANVLTFGAGSRLTVL.

This clonotype was observed a few times. This chain links TRBV7-8 with TRBJ2-6, with a possible D match to TRBD2 (6 bases). CDR3 length: 20 residues. Germline V lookup: CDR1 SGHVS, CDR2 FQNEAQ. V was cut by 5 bases and J by 1 base, with 24 bases left in between. The CDR3 loop reads CASSESETRGGKSGANVLTF. The CDR3 bases are TGTGCCAGCAGCGAATCTGAAACCCGAGGCGGGAAATCTGGGGCCAACGTCCTGACTTTC. Based on the CDR3 plus reference TRBV7-8 and TRBJ2-6, the full variable domain is GAGVSQSPRYKVAKRGQDVALRCDPISGHVSLFWYQQALGQGPEFLTYFQNEAQLDKSGLPSDRFFAERPEGSVSTLKIQRTQQEDSAVYLCASSESETRGGKSGANVLTFGAGSRLTVL.

The sample holds a few counts of this clonotype. The chain uses TRBV5-1 and TRBJ2-1, with D possibly matching TRBD2 (6 bases). Germline CDR1 and CDR2: SGHRS and YFSETQ. The CDR3 has 16 amino acids. Trimming removed 0 bases at V and 3 bases at J, with 13 bases between. This chain's CDR3 is CASSLADLGGYNEQFF. In nucleotides, the CDR3 is TGCGCCAGCAGCTTGGCTGACCTGGGGGGCTACAATGAGCAGTTCTTC.

At least ten counts were recorded for this clonotype. The rearrangement links TRBV29-1 to TRBJ2-7; D is perhaps TRBD1 (6 bases). CDR3 length: 12 residues. CDR1 is SQVTM, CDR2 ANQGSEA, per germline. The V gene lost 6 bases and the J gene lost 1 base, with 10 bases spanning the gap. CDR3 sequence (DNA): TGCAGCGTAGCCAGGGGTTCCTACGAGCAGTACTTC. Its protein product is CSVARGSYEQYF.

The chain recombines TRBV7-6 with TRBJ2-6, with 13 bases that match TRBD2. Germline assignment: CDR1 SGHVS and CDR2 FNYEAQ. With 5 bases clipped from V and 5 bases from J, the junction kept 6 bases outside the gene matches. The CDR3 consists of 17 residues. This CDR3 is CASSQGLAGLRANVLTF. The CDR3 bases are TGTGCCAGCAGCCAGGGACTAGCGGGATTGAGGGCCAACGTCCTGACTTTC.

V and J are TRBV19 and TRBJ1-2; D may be TRBD1 (5 bases). The CDR3 covers 16 residues. Germline V gene lookup returns CDR1 LNHDA and CDR2 SQIVND (reference sequence). V gave up 3 bases and J gave up 5 bases, with 19 bases separating them. The chain's CDR3 is CASSMYRPERIYGYTF. The CDR3 DNA reads as TGTGCCAGTAGTATGTACAGGCCGGAACGGATTTATGGCTACACCTTC.

The CDR3 DNA sequence: TGTGCCACCAGTGATTTGAGTGGACAGGCGGGGGGCACTGAAGCTTTCTTT. Translation gives CATSDLSGQAGGTEAFF. The genes are TRBV24-1 and TRBJ1-1; TRBD1 agrees at 7 bases. V lost 0 bases and J lost 4; bases outside the gene matches: 10. The CDR3 totals 17 residues. CDR1 is KGHDR, CDR2 SFDVKD, per germline.

The J gene is TRBJ1-1, the V gene TRBV20-1, with D unresolved. This CDR3 contains 12 residues. Trimming removed 3 bases from V and 1 base from J, with 6 bases in between. Germline CDR1 DFQATT, CDR2 SNEGSKA (reference sequence). The CDR3 bases are TGCAGTGCTAGTATTCCGAACACTGAAGCTTTCTTT. Residues: CSASIPNTEAFF.

This clonotype has only a few counts. Here the CDR3 reads CASSLVAGFGIQPQHF. The CDR3 bases are TGTGCCAGCAGCTTAGTTGCCGGGTTTGGTATTCAGCCCCAGCATTTT. This chain connects TRBV7-2 to TRBJ1-5; D gene uncertain. V was clipped by 1 base and J by 6 bases, with 16 bases between them. CDR3 length: 16 residues. In germline, CDR1 is SGHTA, CDR2 FQGNSA.

This chain links TRBV29-1 with TRBJ2-3; 9 bases are shared with TRBD2. Trimming at V came to 7 bases and at J to 4 bases, leaving 12 bases not matched to a gene. Germline V gene lookup returns CDR1 SQVTM and CDR2 ANQGSEA. The CDR3 is made up of 15 amino acids. The CDR3 DNA reads TGCAGCGCCAGAGCTAGCGGGGACGGGCCAGATACGCAGTATTTT. Translating it yields CSARASGDGPDTQYF.

The chain employs TRBV15 and TRBJ2-6, with D uncertain. CDR1 is LNHNV and CDR2 is YYDKDF in the germline V gene (reference sequence). CDR3 length equals 15 residues. Trimming stripped 0 bases from V and 3 bases from J, with 6 bases between. The CDR3 DNA reads TGTGCCACCAGCAGAGAACGAAGTGGGGCCAACGTCCTGACTTTC. It specifies CATSRERSGANVLTF.

The chain carries TRBV10-3 and TRBJ1-5, with 8 bases fitting TRBD1. Germline values: CDR1 ENHRY, CDR2 SYGVKD. V lost 0 bases and J lost 4; bases outside the gene matches: 2. This CDR3 is built from 15 residues. CDR3 in DNA: TGTGCCATCAGTGAGTCCGACAGGGGTAATCAGCCCCAGCATTTT. Its translation is CAISESDRGNQPQHF.

The chain links TRBV12-3 or TRBV12-4 to TRBJ2-1; TRBD1 matches at 7 bases. This CDR3 has 14 amino acids. Trimming cost V 4 bases and J 7 bases; bases outside gene matches: 7. This CDR3 reads CASSSTGFENEQFF. In nucleotides, the CDR3 is TGTGCCAGCAGTTCGACAGGGTTTGAGAATGAGCAGTTCTTC.

As regards this clonotype: An end of the junction does not agree with germline; a read error may underlie this. V is TRBV2 and J is TRBJ2-3; TRBD2 agrees at 7 bases. The CDR3 consists of 16 residues. The germline gives CDR1 SNHLY, CDR2 FYNNEI. The CDR3 here is CVSTSGGSRETDTQYF. CDR3 in DNA: TGTGTCAGCACGAGTGGCGGGAGCCGGGAGACAGATACGCAGTATTTT.

This clonotype turned up a few times. A much larger clone is a single base away; this may be a read error. V usage is TRBV11-2 and J usage is TRBJ2-5; 8 bases are shared with TRBD1. With 3 bases clipped from V and 11 bases from J, the junction kept 14 bases outside the gene matches. Germline CDR1 and CDR2: SGHAT and FQNNGV. The CDR3 contains 15 residues. CDR3: CASSFRGLGNNEQYF. In DNA form, the CDR3 reads TGTGCCAGCAGCTTCAGGGGGCTCGGGAACAATGAGCAGTACTTC.

The gene calls are TRBV6-2 or TRBV6-3 and TRBJ2-5; 8 nucleotides align to TRBD2. The CDR3 spans 13 residues. V shed 7 bases, J shed 11 bases, and the junction held 12 bases outside the gene matches. The germline V gene encodes CDR1 MNHEY and CDR2 SVGEGT. This chain's CDR3 is CASNLAGSYGQYF. The DNA for the CDR3 is TGTGCCAGCAATCTAGCGGGCAGCTACGGGCAGTACTTC.